This T cell receptor (beta chain) came from a study of T cell responses to AZD1222 COVID-19 vaccine. Study in general: Pooled in the analysis were second doses at about 4 or about 12 weeks. Study results and caveats: Clonal diversity was possibly underestimated; the donors were predominantly white British and more often female. Among vaccine-associated CD4 TCRs, coverage spanned spike, with dominance at 160-218 and 743-854. Following two doses of AZD1222, Spike-specific TCR breadth and depth rose.

The data were produced by immunoSEQ multiplex PCR, yet TCRdb's version contains in-frame clones alone and is incomplete. The table shows more than 95,000 clones, with around 88% occurring only once. V was pared by 2 bases and J by 2 bases, with 8 bases of the junction left unmatched. Germline V gives CDR1 SGHTA, CDR2 FQGNSA. This CDR3 has 16 amino acids. For this clone: The antigen remains undetermined.

The V call is TRBV7-2, the J call TRBJ2-7; 8 nucleotides match TRBD1. The sequence was obtained from an adult in good health. The sample was peripheral blood, taken on day 0 of AZD1222 vaccination. Here the CDR3 reads CASSLLSDRVAYEQYF. In DNA form, the CDR3 reads TGTGCCAGCAGCTTATTATCGGACAGGGTTGCCTACGAGCAGTACTTC.